This T cell receptor (beta chain) was identified during a study of OX40 agonist ivuxolimab in advanced cancers. TCRdb's copy holds only in-frame clones and misses some; the assay was immunoSEQ multiplex PCR. There are around 56,000 clones in the sample; about four fifths occur only once, and approximately 4.8% lies in the top ten. The CDR3 extends over 13 amino acids. Per germline, CDR1 WSHSY and CDR2 SAAADI. The origin of this receptor is an adult with an advanced solid tumor such as melanoma, head and neck, liver or kidney cancer. The chain carries TRBV10-2 and TRBJ2-5; 7 positions agree with TRBD1. The J call may be wrong; the DNA end is better matched by TRBJ2-7. The sequences come from CD4+ or CD8+ T cells sorted from blood, collected in a trial of the OX40 agonist ivuxolimab. The CDR3 nucleotides read TGCGCCAGCAGTGGGGACAGCTCCTACGAGCAGTACTTC. Translation: CASSGDSSYEQYF.